A single sample gave rise to the 32 T cell receptor beta chains below, sequenced in a study of Graves' ophthalmopathy and Graves' hyperthyroidism. Beta-chain TCR CDR3 regions were amplified from RNA transcripts. After a first-round RT-PCR with HTBI primers, a second-round multiplex PCR was run. TCRdb passed the multiplex PCR reads through MiXCR, listing each CDR3 protein once. This sample yields over a million distinct CDR3 sequences, of which 35% to 40% are seen a single time; roughly 11% belongs to the top ten. The material sequenced was peripheral blood or thyroid tissue (not recorded which). The receptors originated from an adult man with Graves' hyperthyroidism.

This clonotype was found many times. The genes are TRBV5-1 and TRBJ2-7; 7 bases fit TRBD1. V trimming: 0 bases; J trimming: 12 bases; junction bases outside the gene matches: 18. From germline, CDR1 is SGHRS and CDR2 YFSETQ. The CDR3 contains 16 residues. CDR3 nucleotide sequence: TGCGCCAGCAGCTTGGTGGTTACGGGACAGAGGAGTCGTCGGTACTTC. It specifies CASSLVVTGQRSRRYF.

The chain has TRBV4-3 and TRBJ1-4; TRBD1 aligns across 7 bases. The V and J ends lost 2 bases and 4 bases, in that order; junction bases with no gene match: 4. The germline V gene has CDR1 LGHNA and CDR2 YSLEER. CDR3 length: 15 amino acids. CDR3 protein: CASSQSRGDNEKLFF. The CDR3 coding sequence is TGCGCCAGCAGCCAAAGCAGGGGGGATAATGAAAAACTGTTTTTT.

The V call is TRBV25-1, the J call TRBJ1-3; TRBD1 matches 8 bases. The V segment lost 8 bases and the J segment 0 bases; nucleotides outside the gene matches: 12. There are 17 residues in the CDR3. Germline V gene lookup returns CDR1 MGHDK and CDR2 SYGVNS. In nucleotides, the CDR3 is TGTGCCAGCTCACCATCTTGGCAGGGGGCCTCTGGAAACACCATATATTTT. Its protein is CASSPSWQGASGNTIYF.

Ten or more counts support this clonotype. J is TRBJ1-2 and V is TRBV20-1; 10 nucleotides match TRBD1. The CDR3 runs 18 residues. Germline V gene sequence: CDR1 DFQATT, CDR2 SNEGSKA (reference sequence). The trim removed 0 bases at V and 0 bases at J, leaving 10 bases unmatched. Here the CDR3 DNA reads TGCAGTGCTAGAGATCGTGGGGGACAGGGGAGAACTAACTATGGCTACACCTTC. Amino acid sequence: CSARDRGGQGRTNYGYTF.

The chain has TRBV10-3 and TRBJ1-2, with D perhaps matching TRBD1 (5 bases). CDR3 size: 15 residues. Germline CDR1 and CDR2: ENHRY and SYGVKD. The ends were cut back, 0 bases at V and 2 bases at J, with 10 bases in the middle. The CDR3 nucleotides read TGTGCCATCAGTGAGTCGTTATCAGGGAACTATGGCTACACCTTC. Protein: CAISESLSGNYGYTF.

The gene calls are TRBV11-2 and TRBJ1-1, with 10 bases aligning to TRBD1. V gave up 4 bases and J gave up 10 bases; unmatched junction bases: 12. The CDR3 has 15 amino acids. In germline, CDR1 is SGHAT, CDR2 FQNNGV. CDR3 coding DNA: TGTGCCAGCAGCTACCCAGAGGGACAGGGGCTGGGAGCTTTCTTT. This sequence encodes CASSYPEGQGLGAFF. Using reference TRBV11-2 and TRBJ1-1 for the parts outside the CDR3, the full variable domain is EAGVAQSPRYKIIEKRQSVAFWCNPISGHATLYWYQQILGQGPKLLIQFQNNGVVDDSQLPKDRFSAERLKGVDSTLKIQPAKLEDSAVYLCASSYPEGQGLGAFFGQGTRLTVV.

The chain couples TRBV29-1 to TRBJ1-2; D unresolved. The V end was cut by 4 bases, the J end by 5 bases, with 11 bases between. There are 12 residues in the CDR3. Germline CDR1 SQVTM, CDR2 ANQGSEA. The CDR3 nucleotides are TGCAGCGTTGGGATAGGGAAGTATGGCTACACCTTC. Translated, it gives CSVGIGKYGYTF.

This clonotype turned up a few times. This sequence may be a read error, since a much larger clone differs from it by one base. V and J are TRBV15 and TRBJ2-7; TRBD2 is a possible D gene (6 bases). Germline V gene sequence: CDR1 LNHNV, CDR2 YYDKDF (reference sequence). There are 13 residues in the CDR3. For the CDR3, the DNA is TGTGCCACCAGCGGAGATGGAGGGTACAAGCAGTACTTC. Protein: CATSGDGGYKQYF.

The chain couples TRBV15 to TRBJ2-7; a possible D gene is TRBD1 (6 bases). The germline V and J ends were trimmed by 8 bases and 6 bases, with 29 bases remaining between them. CDR3 length: 17 amino acids. Germline CDR1 is LNHNV and CDR2 is YYDKDF (reference sequence). CDR3 sequence reads: CATGKRSGHRAFSEQYF. CDR3 nucleotide sequence: TGTGCCACCGGAAAAAGGAGTGGGCACAGGGCCTTTTCCGAGCAGTACTTC.

As concerns this clonotype: A read error is possible here, since a much larger clone lies one base away. The J gene is TRBJ1-1, the V gene TRBV5-1; unclear D gene. Trimming pared 5 bases from V and 0 bases from J, leaving 11 bases between. The CDR3 totals 14 residues. Looked up from germline, CDR1 is SGHRS and CDR2 is YFSETQ. The CDR3 DNA follows: TGCGCCAGCAGTATGAACATCATGAACACTGAAGCTTTCTTT. It yields the protein CASSMNIMNTEAFF.

The chain links TRBV11-2 to TRBJ1-4; a weak D match, TRBD1 (6 bases). There are 15 residues in the CDR3. The germline V gene encodes CDR1 SGHAT and CDR2 FQNNGV. V lost 1 base to trimming and J lost 6 bases, with 12 bases between them. The CDR3 is CASSLVSGADEKLFF. The CDR3 nucleotides read TGTGCCAGCAGCTTAGTATCAGGGGCAGATGAAAAACTGTTTTTT.

Many counts were recorded for this clonotype. The chain is built from TRBV10-3 and TRBJ1-2; the D is unclear. CDR3 length: 14 amino acids. Germline V lookup: CDR1 ENHRY, CDR2 SYGVKD. V was shortened by 3 bases and J by 8 bases, with 16 bases between the two germline ends. The CDR3 reads CAISEGLLTNGYTF. The CDR3 DNA follows: TGTGCCATCAGTGAAGGCCTACTCACTAACGGCTACACCTTC.

The V gene is TRBV24-1, the J gene TRBJ1-5; a possible D gene is TRBD1 (6 bases). The CDR3 sequence is 14 residues long. V was shortened by 9 bases and J by 7 bases, with 18 bases between the two germline ends. The germline V gene encodes CDR1 KGHDR and CDR2 SFDVKD. CDR3 in amino acids: CATPVAQGRQPQHF. The CDR3 bases are TGTGCCACCCCGGTCGCGCAGGGGAGGCAGCCCCAGCATTTT.

The V and J genes are TRBV20-1 and TRBJ1-5; D not resolved. Trimming took off 7 bases at V and 5 bases at J, with 21 bases between the two ends. Per germline, CDR1 DFQATT and CDR2 SNEGSKA (reference sequence). The CDR3 runs 15 residues. In nucleotides, the CDR3 is TGCAGTGACCGACCGAGCTCAACGCTGGATCAGCCCCAGCATTTT. Translation: CSDRPSSTLDQPQHF.

This chain connects TRBV29-1 to TRBJ1-1; D is unresolved. CDR3 length: 13 residues. Germline V gene sequence: CDR1 SQVTM, CDR2 ANQGSEA. The ends were cut back, 4 bases at V and 0 bases at J, with 9 bases in the middle. CDR3 in amino acids: CSVGRWLNTEAFF. The CDR3 DNA reads TGCAGCGTTGGACGTTGGCTGAACACTGAAGCTTTCTTT.

A note on this clonotype: The CDR3 does not end in the conserved phenylalanine or tryptophan, so this is likely a read error. The chain combines TRBV4-2 with TRBJ1-1; D is undetermined. The V gene's germline CDR1 is LGHNA and CDR2 YNFKEQ. The CDR3 has 11 amino acids. Trimming cost V 4 bases and J 3 bases, with 3 bases left between them. In DNA form, the CDR3 reads TGTGCCAGCAGCCTTTACACTGAAGCTTTCCTT. It is translated as CASSLYTEAFL.

This clonotype was seen at least ten times. The chain links TRBV7-9 to TRBJ2-7; D is undetermined. The CDR3 covers 14 residues. Trimming shortened V by 4 bases and J by 4 bases, and 14 bases separated the two germline ends. CDR1 SEHNR and CDR2 FQNEAQ come from the germline V gene (reference sequence). The CDR3 nucleotides read TGTGCCAGCAGCTCCGGCCCACCACTATACGAGCAGTACTTC. It is translated as CASSSGPPLYEQYF.

This clonotype was seen just once. A clone one base away is much larger, so this may be a read error. The chain is built from TRBV25-1 and TRBJ1-2, with 7 bases that match TRBD1. This CDR3 has 12 residues. CDR1 and CDR2 (germline): MGHDK, SYGVNS. V was clipped by 10 bases and J by 4 bases; unmatched bases: 6. CDR3: CATNRDSYGYTF. In DNA form, the CDR3 reads TGTGCCACCAACCGGGACAGCTATGGCTACACCTTC.

The J gene is TRBJ2-5, the V gene TRBV5-4, with D perhaps TRBD1 (6 bases). CDR3 size: 14 residues. Germline values: CDR1 SGHNT, CDR2 YYREEE (reference sequence). Trimming removed 3 bases from V and 4 bases from J, with 13 bases in between. CDR3 coding DNA: TGTGCCAGCAGCTCCTTTGGCAGGGGAGAGACCCAGTACTTC. Protein product: CASSSFGRGETQYF.

This clonotype was observed many times. The V gene is TRBV25-1, the J gene TRBJ2-2; D not resolved. Trimming cost V 6 bases and J 1 base, with 12 bases left between them. Germline loops: CDR1 MGHDK, CDR2 SYGVNS. The CDR3 spans 15 residues. The CDR3: CASSPPAGNTGELFF. The DNA of the CDR3 is TGTGCCAGCAGCCCTCCGGCAGGGAACACCGGGGAGCTGTTTTTT.

The chain has TRBV20-1 and TRBJ1-4; D is unclear. V lost 3 bases, J lost 11 bases, and 19 bases lay in between. CDR3 size: 14 residues. Germline V lookup: CDR1 DFQATT, CDR2 SNEGSKA (reference sequence). The CDR3 coding sequence is TGCAGTGCTAGTTCTGCAGGAAACGGGAAGAAACTGTTTTTT. Its translation is CSASSAGNGKKLFF.

A word on this clonotype: This CDR3 is missing its conserved last phenylalanine or tryptophan, likely due to a read error. Because the CDR3's place on the DNA is in doubt, the DNA is left out and the CDR3 is given as listed by TCRdb. The chain links TRBV6-5 to TRBJ1-5. Germline lookup yields CDR1 MNHEY and CDR2 SVGAGI. Both ends counted, the CDR3 spans 8 residues. Here the CDR3 reads CASSYSGL.

The table lists this clonotype with a few counts. The rearrangement uses TRBV6-5 and TRBJ1-6, with a possible D match to TRBD1 (6 bases). CDR1 MNHEY and CDR2 SVGAGI come from the germline V gene. Trimming took off 4 bases at V and 0 bases at J, with 10 bases between the two ends. CDR3 size: 16 residues. The DNA for the CDR3 is TGTGCCAGCAGTTCCAGGACAGACTCCTATAATTCACCCCTCCACTTT. Translating gives CASSSRTDSYNSPLHF.

The chain uses TRBV20-1 and TRBJ2-5, with TRBD1 matching over 7 bases. Germline V gene data show CDR1 as DFQATT and CDR2 as SNEGSKA (reference sequence). V was clipped by 2 bases and J by 9 bases; unmatched bases: 24. The length of the CDR3 is 18 residues. In DNA, the CDR3 is TGCAGTGCTAGAAAGACAGGGACAGAAACTTATAGCAATCAGCCCCAGTACTTC. It codes for CSARKTGTETYSNQPQYF.

This clonotype was counted ten times or more. The V and J genes are TRBV10-3 and TRBJ2-7; TRBD1 aligns across 7 bases. This CDR3 has 13 residues. Looked up from germline, CDR1 is ENHRY and CDR2 is SYGVKD. Trimming cost V 9 bases and J 3 bases; bases outside gene matches: 8. The CDR3 nucleotides are TGTGCCATAGCCGGGACAGCGCGCTACGAGCAGTACTTC. It encodes CAIAGTARYEQYF.

The chain joins TRBV7-2 to TRBJ2-7, with TRBD2 matching over 10 bases. The J call is in doubt because the DNA end fits TRBJ2-5 better. The CDR3 is made up of 14 amino acids. The germline CDR1 and CDR2 sequences are SGHTA and FQGNSA. The CDR3 loop is CASSPGSGRETQYF. The CDR3 nucleotides are TGTGCCAGCAGCCCGGGTAGCGGGAGGGAGACCCAGTACTTC.

V gene TRBV15 combines with J gene TRBJ1-5; 8 bases map to TRBD1. The CDR3 consists of 17 residues. The J segment lost 6 bases and the V segment lost 0 bases, leaving 10 bases of the junction unmatched. Per germline, CDR1 LNHNV and CDR2 YYDKDF (reference sequence). CDR3 sequence (DNA): TGTGCCACCAGCAGAGATCTCGCCACAGGGGGAGGTCAGCCCCAGCATTTT. This translates into CATSRDLATGGGQPQHF.

The gene calls are TRBV24-1 and TRBJ2-2; D not resolved. V was pared by 4 bases and J by 4 bases, with 6 bases between. The germline V gene has CDR1 KGHDR and CDR2 SFDVKD. This CDR3 has 13 amino acids. Written as DNA, the CDR3 is TGTGCCACCAGTGACCTTATCACCGGGGAGCTGTTTTTT. Its translation: CATSDLITGELFF.

This clonotype was seen at least ten times. The chain is built from TRBV10-3 and TRBJ1-2; 10 nucleotides line up with TRBD1. Germline CDR1 reads ENHRY; CDR2 reads SYGVKD. With 6 bases clipped from V and 2 bases from J, the junction kept 12 bases outside the gene matches. The CDR3 has 17 amino acids. The CDR3 DNA reads as TGTGCCATCAGGATGGGACAGGGGACTACAATAAACTATGGCTACACCTTC. Its translation: CAIRMGQGTTINYGYTF.

The chain links TRBV14 to TRBJ1-1; 9 nucleotides agree with TRBD1. CDR3 length: 14 amino acids. Trimming at V came to 4 bases and at J to 4 bases, leaving 4 bases not matched to a gene. Germline loops: CDR1 SGHDN, CDR2 FVKESK. The CDR3 loop is CASSRTGDPTEAFF. In nucleotides, the CDR3 is TGTGCCAGCAGCCGGACAGGGGACCCCACTGAAGCTTTCTTT.

Concerning this clonotype itself: The germline gene is not matched at one end of the junction; a read error may be the cause. The chain joins TRBV9 to TRBJ2-7; D is ambiguous. This CDR3 has 13 residues. Per the germline V gene, CDR1 is SGDLS and CDR2 is YYNGEE. The CDR3 is CASSLSRFDEQYF. The CDR3 DNA reads as TGCGCCAGCAGCTTAAGCAGGTTCGACGAGCAGTACTTC.

This clonotype appeared a single time. Being one base from a much bigger clone, this may be a read error. The CDR3 carries no conserved terminal phenylalanine or tryptophan, so it likely arises from a read error. V and J are TRBV20-1 and TRBJ1-1; D gene ambiguous. Germline lookup yields CDR1 DFQATT and CDR2 SNEGSKA (reference sequence). V lost 2 bases and J lost 11, with 12 bases in between. This CDR3 spans 11 amino acids. The CDR3 protein is CSARKTVPAFL. The CDR3, as DNA: TGCAGTGCTAGAAAGACCGTCCCGGCTTTCCTT.